These T cell receptor beta chains were read from a single sample in a study of CD8 T cells in Susac syndrome. TCRdb reprocessed the immunoSEQ multiplex PCR reads with MiXCR, giving one entry per CDR3 protein. The sample lists more than 250,000 distinct CDR3 sequences, 92% occurring once. Material for sequencing was CD4+ T cells from PBMCs. The receptor source for this set is a human donor with multiple sclerosis. CDR3s include the opening cysteine and the closing phenylalanine or tryptophan. A D gene is named only where the DNA matches it firmly. Clone size, where shown, is once, few, many, or a class for clones that have expanded.

V: TRBV9
size: NA
D: NA
J: TRBJ1-6
CDR3: CASSPEGGNSPLHF
DNA: TGTGCCAGCAGCCCAGAGGGGGGCAATTCACCCCTCCACTTT

V: TRBV7-2
size: NA
D: TRBD2
J: TRBJ2-7
CDR3: CASSSAAGGYEQYF
DNA: TGTGCCAGCAGCTCTGCAGCGGGAGGTTACGAGCAGTACTTC

V: TRBV9
size: NA
D: TRBD1
J: TRBJ2-1
CDR3: CASSLRGTGSYNEQFF
DNA: TGTGCCAGCAGCTTAAGGGGGACAGGTTCCTACAATGAGCAGTTCTTC

V: TRBV12-3/TRBV12-4
size: NA
D: NA
J: TRBJ1-5
CDR3: CASSPGGAMIQPQHF
DNA: TGTGCCAGCAGCCCCGGGGGGGCGATGATACAGCCCCAGCATTTT

V: TRBV7-9
size: NA
D: TRBD1
J: TRBJ1-4
CDR3: CASSPSGTGKEKLFF
DNA: TGTGCCAGCAGCCCCTCCGGGACAGGGAAGGAAAAACTGTTTTTT

V: TRBV12-3/TRBV12-4
size: NA
D: NA
J: TRBJ2-5
CDR3: CASSLAGALQETQYF
DNA: TGTGCCAGCAGTTTAGCGGGGGCCCTACAAGAGACCCAGTACTTC

V: TRBV6-5
size: NA
D: NA
J: TRBJ2-1
CDR3: CASRTSKRAIREQFF
DNA: TGTGCCAGCAGAACTAGCAAAAGGGCTATTCGTGAGCAGTTCTTC

V: TRBV7-2
size: NA
D: NA
J: TRBJ2-2
CDR3: CASSFISGLDTGELFF
DNA: TGTGCCAGCAGCTTTATAAGCGGGTTGGACACCGGGGAGCTGTTTTTT

V: TRBV10-3
size: NA
D: NA
J: TRBJ1-2
CDR3: CAISAGLTGGYTF
DNA: TGTGCCATCAGTGCAGGACTCACCGGGGGCTACACCTTC

V: TRBV7-2
size: NA
D: TRBD1
J: TRBJ1-4
CDR3: CASSLQGAGNEKLFF
DNA: TGTGCCAGCAGCTTGCAGGGGGCGGGTAATGAAAAACTGTTTTTT

V: TRBV7-2
size: NA
D: TRBD2
J: TRBJ2-5
CDR3: CASSSGGGGFLQETQYF
DNA: TGTGCCAGCAGCTCGGGGGGGGGAGGGTTCCTCCAAGAGACCCAGTACTTC

V: TRBV30
size: NA
D: NA
J: TRBJ2-1
CDR3: CAWSKQYNEQFF
DNA: TGTGCCTGGAGTAAACAGTACAATGAGCAGTTCTTC

V: TRBV29-1
size: NA
D: NA
J: TRBJ2-3
CDR3: CSVEGRATDTQYF
DNA: TGCAGCGTTGAAGGTCGGGCCACAGATACGCAGTATTTT

V: TRBV20-1
size: NA
D: NA
J: TRBJ1-5
CDR3: CSARDPRSQYQPQHF
DNA: TGCAGTGCTAGAGATCCCCGCTCGCAATATCAGCCCCAGCATTTT

V: TRBV5-6
size: once
D: NA
J: TRBJ1-6
CDR3: CASSLGGGGNNSPLHF
DNA: TGTGCCAGCAGCTTGGGTGGAGGGGGGAACAATTCACCCCTCCACTTT

V: TRBV12-3/TRBV12-4
size: once
D: NA
J: TRBJ1-2
CDR3: CASSLGSSYGYTF
DNA: TGTGCCAGCAGTTTAGGGAGTTCCTATGGCTACACCTTC

V: TRBV9
size: NA
D: NA
J: TRBJ2-3
CDR3: CASSVLAGTPGDTQYF
DNA: TGTGCCAGCAGCGTCCTCGCGGGGACCCCGGGGGATACGCAGTATTTT

V: TRBV3-1
size: NA
D: NA
J: TRBJ1-1
CDR3: CASSQPFTEAFF
DNA: TGTGCCAGCAGCCAACCTTTCACCGAAGCTTTCTTT

V: TRBV3-1
size: NA
D: TRBD2
J: TRBJ2-1
CDR3: CASSHIAGSYNEQFF
DNA: TGTGCCAGCAGCCACATAGCGGGGAGCTACAATGAGCAGTTCTTC

V: TRBV20-1
size: NA
D: NA
J: TRBJ1-6
CDR3: CSARSGPSPLHF
DNA: TGCAGTGCTAGATCGGGACCTTCACCCCTCCACTTT

V: TRBV18
size: NA
D: NA
J: TRBJ1-6
CDR3: CASSPPGGWSPLHF
DNA: TGTGCCAGCTCACCACCGGGGGGCTGGTCACCCCTCCACTTT

V: TRBV4-1
size: few
D: NA
J: TRBJ1-1
CDR3: CASSQVRTGNTEAFF
DNA: TGCGCCAGCAGCCAAGTTCGGACCGGCAACACTGAAGCTTTCTTT

V: TRBV2
size: NA
D: NA
J: TRBJ2-7
CDR3: CASLEVGVYEQYF
DNA: TGTGCCAGCCTTGAGGTGGGGGTCTACGAGCAGTACTTC

V: TRBV7-8
size: once
D: TRBD2
J: TRBJ2-7
CDR3: CASSPQVTGSGSSYEQYF
DNA: TGTGCCAGCAGCCCTCAAGTAACAGGGAGCGGGAGCTCCTACGAGCAGTACTTC

V: TRBV2
size: few
D: NA
J: TRBJ1-4
CDR3: CASSGGAKFNEKLFF
DNA: TGTGCCAGCAGTGGGGGTGCAAAGTTTAATGAAAAACTGTTTTTT

V: TRBV29-1
size: NA
D: NA
J: TRBJ2-7
CDR3: CSVDDDYEQYF
DNA: TGCAGCGTTGATGACGACTACGAGCAGTACTTC

V: TRBV27
size: NA
D: NA
J: TRBJ2-7
CDR3: CASSFSPAGHRGFGSSYEQYF
DNA: TGTGCCAGCAGTTTCAGCCCGGCGGGCCACCGGGGTTTCGGTAGCTCCTACGAGCAGTACTTC

V: TRBV27
size: NA
D: NA
J: TRBJ2-7
CDR3: CASSPPGEYEQYF
DNA: TGTGCCAGCAGCCCACCCGGGGAGTACGAGCAGTACTTC

V: TRBV30
size: NA
D: TRBD1
J: TRBJ1-4
CDR3: CAWADRGRGKLFF
DNA: TGTGCCTGGGCGGACAGGGGGCGCGGAAAACTGTTTTTT

V: TRBV27
size: few
D: NA
J: TRBJ1-1
CDR3: CASSLTGLGTEAFF
DNA: TGTGCCAGCAGTTTAACAGGATTGGGCACTGAAGCTTTCTTT

V: TRBV10-3
size: once
D: NA
J: TRBJ2-7
CDR3: CAISAGVGSYEQYF
DNA: TGTGCCATCAGTGCAGGGGTGGGCTCCTACGAGCAGTACTTC

V: TRBV14
size: NA
D: TRBD1
J: TRBJ1-5
CDR3: CASSPPIGRDRGDYSNQPQHF
DNA: TGTGCCAGCAGCCCTCCCATCGGCCGGGACAGGGGTGACTATAGCAATCAGCCCCAGCATTTT

V: TRBV25-1
size: once
D: NA
J: TRBJ1-1
CDR3: CASSEYRDWNTEAFF
DNA: TGTGCCAGCAGTGAATATAGGGATTGGAACACTGAAGCTTTCTTT

V: TRBV19
size: NA
D: TRBD1
J: TRBJ2-1
CDR3: CASRGTGDHNEQFF
DNA: TGTGCCAGTAGGGGGACAGGGGACCACAATGAGCAGTTCTTC

V: TRBV11-2
size: NA
D: TRBD1
J: TRBJ2-4
CDR3: CASSWGTGKYF
DNA: TGTGCCAGCAGCTGGGGGACAGGGAAATACTTC

V: TRBV18
size: NA
D: NA
J: TRBJ2-1
CDR3: CASSRDIGSYNEQFF
DNA: TGTGCCAGCTCACGCGATATCGGTTCCTACAATGAGCAGTTCTTC

V: TRBV23-1
size: NA
D: NA
J: TRBJ1-1
CDR3: CASSQGGPLAFF
DNA: TGCGCCAGCAGTCAAGGAGGCCCCCTAGCTTTCTTT

V: TRBV7-8
size: NA
D: TRBD1
J: TRBJ1-1
CDR3: CASSLMGQGGTEAFF
DNA: TGTGCCAGCAGCTTAATGGGACAGGGTGGCACTGAAGCTTTCTTT

V: TRBV9
size: few
D: NA
J: TRBJ2-2
CDR3: CASSLTPGELFF
DNA: TGTGCCAGTTCTCTTACCCCCGGGGAGCTGTTTTTT